The source of this T cell receptor (beta chain) is a study of OX40 agonist ivuxolimab in advanced cancers. For the study at large: The drug used for patients, ivuxolimab, was an agonistic anti-OX40 (CD134) antibody. There were three patients with partial responses, one having hepatocellular carcinoma and two cutaneous melanoma.

Study results and caveats: Normalized expansion of T-cell clones was also low for some nonresponders.

Measured with immunoSEQ multiplex PCR; TCRdb has only the in-frame clones, and not every one. The sample records some 41,000 clones, over 75% being singletons. CDR1 is LNHDA and CDR2 is SQIVND in the germline V gene (reference sequence). The J segment lost 0 bases and the V segment lost 2 bases, leaving 6 bases of the junction unmatched. The CDR3 loop spans 16 amino acids. Regarding this clone: Its antigen is unidentified.

This clonotype was obtained from an adult with an advanced solid tumor such as melanoma, head and neck, liver or kidney cancer. The chain links TRBV19 to TRBJ1-1; TRBD1 agrees at 7 bases. The specimen was CD4+ or CD8+ T cells sorted from blood, collected in a trial of the OX40 agonist ivuxolimab. CDR3 sequence: CASSILATGLNTEAFF. CDR3 nucleotide sequence: TGTGCCAGTAGTATATTGGCGACAGGGCTGAACACTGAAGCTTTCTTT.